Listed below are T cell receptor beta chains from one sample, sequenced in a study of blood T cell repertoires in COVID-19. Sequencing used immunoSEQ multiplex PCR; TCRdb keeps in-frame clones, though not all of them. The table records tens of thousands of clones, around 83% of them present only once. Sequenced sample: peripheral blood. The source of these receptors is a man aged 50 or older with active COVID-19. The CDR3 runs from the conserved cysteine through the conserved F or W. The D gene is left open where the match is weak. The size field is filled for only some rows; it gives once, few, many or a size class.

once	TRBJ2-1	TRBV3-1/TRBV3-2	.	CASSLRQKAYNEQFF	TGTGCCAGCAGCCTCCGACAGAAGGCCTACAATGAGCAGTTCTTC
.	TRBJ2-2	TRBV7-2	TRBD2	CASSLLAGAGGELFF	TGTGCCAGCAGCTTACTAGCGGGAGCGGGCGGGGAGCTGTTTTTT
.	TRBJ2-1	TRBV9	TRBD1	CASSVARTGSHNEQFF	TGTGCCAGCAGCGTGGCCAGGACAGGGTCACACAATGAGCAGTTCTTC
once	TRBJ2-2	TRBV5-1	.	CASTPLAISTGELFF	TGCGCCAGCACCCCCCTGGCCATAAGCACCGGGGAGCTGTTTTTT
.	TRBJ1-1	TRBV6-5	.	CASSYSGRYNTEAFF	TGTGCCAGCAGTTACTCGGGGAGATACAACACTGAAGCTTTCTTT
few	TRBJ2-7	TRBV3-1/TRBV3-2	.	CASSTAGEQYF	TGTGCCAGCAGCACAGCAGGAGAGCAGTACTTC
.	TRBJ2-1	TRBV4-1	TRBD2	CASSQLPSGGARLFF	TGCGCCAGCAGCCAATTGCCTAGCGGGGGGGCCCGCTTGTTCTTC
.	TRBJ2-2	TRBV14	.	CASSQWGQLPTGELFF	TGTGCCAGCAGCCAATGGGGACAACTCCCCACCGGGGAGCTGTTTTTT
.	TRBJ2-6	TRBV11-2	.	CASSPPGPVVGANVLTF	TGTGCCAGCAGCCCCCCGGGTCCGGTGGTAGGGGCCAACGTCCTGACTTTC
.	TRBJ2-1	TRBV3-1/TRBV3-2	TRBD2	CASSRGGTYNEQFF	TGTGCCAGCAGCCGGGGGGGGACCTACAATGAGCAGTTCTTC
.	TRBJ1-4	TRBV6-5	.	CASSYGQGGEKLFF	TGTGCCAGCAGTTACGGGCAGGGAGGTGAAAAACTGTTTTTT
.	TRBJ2-1	TRBV7-9	.	CASSPTGRDPPINEQFF	TGTGCCAGCAGCCCTACGGGGCGGGACCCCCCTATCAATGAGCAGTTCTTC
.	TRBJ1-1	TRBV19	TRBD1	CASSIPTGVMNTEAFF	TGTGCCAGTAGTATCCCAACAGGGGTAATGAACACTGAAGCTTTCTTT
.	TRBJ1-1	TRBV2	TRBD1	CASSEAGQGGPEAFF	TGTGCCAGCAGTGAAGCGGGACAGGGAGGGCCTGAAGCTTTCTTT
.	TRBJ2-2	TRBV15	TRBD1	CATSRVSGGGPGGELFF	TGTGCCACCAGCAGAGTCTCAGGGGGCGGTCCCGGCGGGGAGCTGTTTTTT
.	TRBJ1-6	TRBV6-5	.	CASSPGLYSPLHF	TGTGCCAGCAGTCCCGGACTCTATTCACCCCTCCACTTT
.	TRBJ2-1	TRBV11-1	.	CASSSARGRNEQFF	TGTGCCAGCAGCTCAGCACGGGGTCGGAATGAGCAGTTCTTC
.	TRBJ2-2	TRBV18	TRBD1	CASSPYTPGQGNTGELFF	TGTGCCAGCTCACCATATACACCGGGACAGGGGAACACCGGGGAGCTGTTTTTT
.	TRBJ1-5	TRBV19	.	CASSINTGLSNQPQHF	TGTGCCAGTAGTATTAATACAGGACTAAGCAATCAGCCCCAGCATTTT
.	TRBJ1-4	TRBV6-5	TRBD1	CASSYRWTGNEKLFF	TGTGCCAGCAGTTACAGATGGACAGGGAATGAAAAACTGTTTTTT
once	TRBJ2-2	TRBV5-1	TRBD2	CASSLLGTSYPGELFF	TGCGCCAGCAGCCTGTTGGGGACTAGTTACCCCGGGGAGCTGTTTTTT
.	TRBJ2-1	TRBV24-1	TRBD2	CATSGTSGGGGEQFF	TGTGCCACCAGTGGCACTAGCGGGGGAGGTGGTGAGCAGTTCTTC
.	TRBJ2-3	TRBV7-8	TRBD2	CASSLSSGGTDTQYF	TGTGCCAGCAGCTTAAGTAGCGGGGGCACAGATACGCAGTATTTT
.	TRBJ2-2	TRBV5-5	.	CASSLEGGRTGELFF	TGTGCCAGCAGCTTGGAAGGGGGACGGACCGGGGAGCTGTTTTTT
.	TRBJ2-3	TRBV6-5	TRBD1	CASTRDRGTDTQYF	TGTGCCAGCACCCGGGACAGGGGGACGGATACGCAGTATTTT
.	TRBJ1-1	TRBV18	.	CASSSSRGTEAFF	TGTGCCAGCTCATCGAGTAGGGGTACTGAAGCTTTCTTT
.	TRBJ1-2	TRBV6-5	.	CASSFAGSHYGYTF	TGTGCCAGCAGTTTCGCCGGGAGCCACTATGGCTACACCTTC
.	TRBJ2-7	TRBV4-2	TRBD2	CASSRMGGGEQYF	TGTGCCAGCAGCCGAATGGGGGGGGGCGAGCAGTACTTC
.	TRBJ2-3	TRBV19	TRBD2	CASSIGPGLDKYF	TGTGCCAGTAGTATTGGACCGGGACTAGATAAGTATTTT
once	TRBJ1-5	TRBV7-8	.	CASSFGSNQPQHF	TGTGCCAGCAGCTTCGGTAGCAATCAGCCCCAGCATTTT
.	TRBJ1-3	TRBV19	.	CASSIPGNTIYF	TGTGCCAGTAGTATCCCGGGAAACACCATATATTTT
.	TRBJ1-1	TRBV9	TRBD1	CASSELGTGGVNTEAFF	TGTGCCAGCAGCGAGCTCGGGACAGGGGGGGTAAACACTGAAGCTTTCTTT
few	TRBJ2-3	TRBV12-5	TRBD2	CASGLVLASGSLSTDTQYF	TGTGCTAGTGGTTTGGTACTGGCTAGCGGGAGTCTTAGCACAGATACGCAGTATTTT
few	TRBJ1-2	TRBV29-1	TRBD1	CSVGQGANYGYTF	TGCAGCGTGGGACAGGGAGCTAACTATGGCTACACCTTC
.	TRBJ2-1	TRBV11-3	TRBD1	CASSSRQGDYNEQFF	TGTGCCAGCAGTTCCCGACAGGGAGACTACAATGAGCAGTTCTTC
few	TRBJ2-2	TRBV2	TRBD1	CASTKTGGRTGELFF	TGTGCCAGCACCAAGACAGGGGGTCGGACCGGGGAGCTGTTTTTT
.	TRBJ1-3	TRBV19	TRBD1	CASATGGRNTIYF	TGTGCCAGTGCAACAGGGGGGAGAAACACCATATATTTT
.	TRBJ1-1	TRBV5-1	.	CASSLFSLKNTEAFF	TGCGCCAGCAGCTTGTTCTCGTTAAAGAACACTGAAGCTTTCTTT
.	TRBJ1-4	TRBV2	TRBD1	CASSADRGPEKLFF	TGTGCCAGCAGTGCTGACAGGGGTCCTGAAAAACTGTTTTTT
.	TRBJ1-1	TRBV4-1	TRBD1	CASSQDDRGMAEAFF	TGCGCCAGCAGCCAAGATGACAGGGGTATGGCTGAAGCTTTCTTT
.	TRBJ2-1	TRBV5-1	TRBD2	CASSGRTSALNEQFF	TGCGCCAGCAGCGGACGGACTAGCGCCCTTAATGAGCAGTTCTTC
.	TRBJ1-1	TRBV9	.	CASSVEEGNTEAFF	TGTGCCAGCAGCGTAGAAGAGGGGAACACTGAAGCTTTCTTT
.	TRBJ2-1	TRBV27	TRBD1	CASRTGQGGYNEQFF	TGTGCCAGCAGGACGGGACAGGGTGGTTACAATGAGCAGTTCTTC
.	TRBJ2-2	TRBV5-1	.	CASSQPGRNTGELFF	TGCGCCAGCAGCCAGCCCGGGAGGAACACCGGGGAGCTGTTTTTT
.	TRBJ2-7	TRBV27	TRBD1	CASSPDGDRGIYEQYF	TGTGCCAGCAGTCCAGATGGGGACAGGGGGATTTACGAGCAGTACTTC
.	TRBJ1-2	TRBV10-3	TRBD1	CAISDLQLEEGAESYTF	TGTGCCATCAGTGACCTTCAATTAGAGGAGGGGGCGGAGAGCTACACCTTC
.	TRBJ2-3	TRBV6-4	TRBD1	CASRAGTGGTDTQYF	TGTGCCAGCAGGGCCGGGACAGGGGGGACAGATACGCAGTATTTT
.	TRBJ2-2	TRBV10-1	TRBD2	CASSDLGLAGGPVGELFF	TGCGCCAGCAGTGATTTGGGACTAGCGGGAGGGCCCGTCGGGGAGCTGTTTTTT
.	TRBJ1-1	TRBV11-2	.	CASSLESWATEAFF	TGTGCCAGCAGCTTAGAAAGCTGGGCAACTGAAGCTTTCTTT
.	TRBJ1-1	TRBV18	.	CASSDFSAANTEAFF	TGTGCCAGCTCAGACTTTAGCGCAGCTAACACTGAAGCTTTCTTT
.	TRBJ2-1	TRBV10-3	TRBD1	CAISEPGQGPNRQFF	TGTGCCATCAGTGAGCCGGGACAGGGTCCAAATCGGCAGTTCTTC
.	TRBJ2-2	TRBV3-1/TRBV3-2	.	CASSLIRVANTGELFF	TGTGCCAGCAGCCTTATACGGGTGGCGAACACCGGGGAGCTGTTTTTT